These T cell receptor beta chains were read from a single sample in a study of Tregs in tolerant kidney transplant recipients. Assay: immunoSEQ multiplex PCR; the TCRdb copy retains only in-frame clones and omits some. Of nearly 15,000 clones listed, roughly 78% are singletons. The material was Tregs from blood, obtained before the transplant. These TCRs come from a human donor who received a combined kidney and bone marrow transplant. Both conserved end residues are part of each CDR3. D genes are given only for firm matches. The size entry is marked missing in some rows and otherwise reads once, few, many or a size class.

>.|TRBJ1-3|.|TRBV28
TGTGCCAGCAGTTTAACGGGGATCGCCATATATTTT
CASSLTGIAIYF
>.|TRBJ2-5|.|TRBV18
TGTGCCAGCTCGCGTAAGCAATCAGGTTTCCAAGAGACCCAGTACTTC
CASSRKQSGFQETQYF
>.|TRBJ2-5|TRBD2|TRBV5-1
TGCGCCAGCAGCCTCGGGCTAGCGGGAGTAGAGACCCAGTACTTC
CASSLGLAGVETQYF
>.|TRBJ2-7|.|TRBV5-1
TGCGCCAGCAGCCCGGCGGGCGGATACGAGCAGTACTTC
CASSPAGGYEQYF
>few|TRBJ2-3|TRBD1|TRBV7-2
TGTGCCAGCAGCTCAGGGGGAGATACGCAGTATTTT
CASSSGGDTQYF
>once|TRBJ1-1|.|TRBV5-6
TGTGCCAGCAGCGCGTGGGTACAGGGAGTCACTGAAGCTTTCTTT
CASSAWVQGVTEAFF
>.|TRBJ1-4|.|TRBV19
TGTGCCAGTTGCCGGGGAATTAATGAAAAACTGTTTTTT
CASCRGINEKLFF
>.|TRBJ2-7|.|TRBV7-8
TGTGCCAGCAGCTCGGCGACTAGACCTCGAAACCTGGCCTACGAGCAGTACTTC
CASSSATRPRNLAYEQYF
>.|TRBJ1-2|.|TRBV7-2
TGTGCCAGCAGCTTAGACAGGATAACTTCTGGCTACACCTTC
CASSLDRITSGYTF
>few|TRBJ1-2|.|TRBV7-9
TGTGCCAGCAGCTTAGATTTGCGGATCTATGGCTACACCTTC
CASSLDLRIYGYTF
>.|TRBJ2-3|TRBD1|TRBV27
TGTGCCACTGCTTGGGACAGGCTAGACCTGGATACGCAGTATTTT
CATAWDRLDLDTQYF
>.|TRBJ1-3|.|TRBV4-1
TGCGCCAGCAGCCAAGGGCGAGGGCCTGGAAACACCATATATTTT
CASSQGRGPGNTIYF
>.|TRBJ1-1|TRBD1|TRBV15
TGTGCCACCAGCCCCGGGACAGGGTACCGGGACACTGAAGCTTTCTTT
CATSPGTGYRDTEAFF
>.|TRBJ2-3|.|TRBV28
TGTGCCAGCAGCTCCCCAGGGGACACAGATACGCAGTATTTT
CASSSPGDTDTQYF
>few|TRBJ1-1|.|TRBV30
TGTGCCTGGAACCCTAGGCCCACTGAAGCTTTCTTT
CAWNPRPTEAFF
>.|TRBJ1-2|TRBD1|TRBV19
TGTGCCAGTTCGACAGGGCGAGGAGGCTACACCTTC
CASSTGRGGYTF
>few|TRBJ1-2|.|TRBV28
TGTGCCAGCAGTTTTGGCAGGAACTATGGCTACACCTTC
CASSFGRNYGYTF
>.|TRBJ1-1|.|TRBV4-2
TGTGCCAGCAGCCAAGGAGTTGAGGTCTTGGGCACTGAAGCTTTCTTT
CASSQGVEVLGTEAFF
>.|TRBJ2-6|TRBD1|TRBV5-1
TGCGCCAGCAGCCGTCCACAGCACAGGGGGCGAGTTCGGGCCAACGTCCTGACTTTC
CASSRPQHRGRVRANVLTF
>.|TRBJ2-7|TRBD2|TRBV5-6
TGTGCCAGCAGCCTGACTAGCGGATACTACGAGCAGTACTTC
CASSLTSGYYEQYF
>.|TRBJ1-1|.|TRBV5-6
TGTGCCAGCAGCTTGGGGGCTGACAGGATGAACACTGAAGCTTTCTTT
CASSLGADRMNTEAFF
>.|TRBJ1-2|TRBD1|TRBV5-6
TGTGCCAGCAGCTTCGGACAGGGTTATGGCTACACCTTC
CASSFGQGYGYTF
>.|TRBJ1-2|TRBD1|TRBV27
TGTGCCAGCAGTTTAACAGGGGTGGACTATGGCTACACCTTC
CASSLTGVDYGYTF
>.|TRBJ1-2|.|TRBV5-1
TGCGCCAGCAGAACGACGACCGGGAAAACGGACTATGGCTACACCTTC
CASRTTTGKTDYGYTF
>.|TRBJ2-7|.|TRBV19
TGTGCCAGTAGTTTGGGCTCTCACTACGAGCAGTACTTC
CASSLGSHYEQYF
>.|TRBJ2-2|TRBD1|TRBV12-5
TGTGCTAGTGGGGTTCCACAGGGGGTAGGCGGGGAGCTGTTTTTT
CASGVPQGVGGELFF
>once|TRBJ1-4|TRBD1|TRBV28
TGTGCCAGCAGTTCTTTCAAGGTCGGGACAGCTTTTGAAAAACTGTTTTTT
CASSSFKVGTAFEKLFF
>.|TRBJ2-1|TRBD2|TRBV11-2
TGTGCCAGCAGCTTAAACCCTCTAGCGGGATGGTCCTACAATGAGCAGTTCTTC
CASSLNPLAGWSYNEQFF
>.|TRBJ2-5|TRBD1|TRBV5-1
TGCGCCAGCAGCTTGGTCCGCGGGACAGGGGGCCAAGAGACCCAGTACTTC
CASSLVRGTGGQETQYF
>.|TRBJ2-7|.|TRBV18
TGTGCCAGCTCACCACCGGGGTCTAGCCGCAACTCCTACGAGCAGTACTTC
CASSPPGSSRNSYEQYF
>.|TRBJ1-1|.|TRBV5-1
TGCGCCAGCAGTGGGTCAGGGAACACTGAAGCTTTCTTT
CASSGSGNTEAFF
>medium-sized|TRBJ1-1|.|TRBV7-9
TGTGCCAGCAGCTTAATGGGAGCGGACACTGAAGCTTTCTTT
CASSLMGADTEAFF
>.|TRBJ2-1|.|TRBV5-4
TGTGCCAGCAGCTGGACAAGGGATGAGCAGTTCTTC
CASSWTRDEQFF
>.|TRBJ2-7|.|TRBV5-5
TGTGCCAGCAGAATTACAGGGCTTAGGGACTACGAGCAGTACTTC
CASRITGLRDYEQYF
>once|TRBJ2-3|.|TRBV9
TGTGCCAGCAGCGACCTAAGGCAGGGTCGGTCGGCAGATACGCAGTATTTT
CASSDLRQGRSADTQYF
>few|TRBJ1-1|.|TRBV5-1
TGCGCCAGCAGCTTGGCGGGGGGAACCAGGGCGTATGAAGCTTTCTTT
CASSLAGGTRAYEAFF
>.|TRBJ1-2|TRBD1|TRBV6-5
TGTGCCAGCAGGGACAGGGGCATTGGGGGCTACACCTTC
CASRDRGIGGYTF
>.|TRBJ2-3|TRBD2|TRBV12-5
TGTGCTAGTGGCTTGGTGGGACTAGGGGCCGCGGGTGCGCAGTATTTT
CASGLVGLGAAGAQYF
>.|TRBJ2-5|.|TRBV2
TGTGCCAGCAATCCCGCCAGGCAAGAGACCCAGTACTTC
CASNPARQETQYF
>.|TRBJ1-4|.|TRBV20-1
TGCAGTGCTAGAGGAGTTGAAAAACTGTTTTTT
CSARGVEKLFF
>.|TRBJ1-2|.|TRBV19
TGTGCCAGTAGTATGTATGGGGAGTCGGCCTATGGCTACACCTTC
CASSMYGESAYGYTF
>.|TRBJ2-1|.|TRBV28
TGTGCCACCCGGGGGGCCCATTTAGGTGAGCAGTTCTTC
CATRGAHLGEQFF
>once|TRBJ2-6|.|TRBV28
TGTGCCAGCAGTCCGGCCCAACACAGGGCTGGGGCCAACGTCCTGACTTTC
CASSPAQHRAGANVLTF
>.|TRBJ1-5|.|TRBV6-1
TGTGCCAGCCTGGGCGGGAACAATCAGCCCCAGCATTTT
CASLGGNNQPQHF
>few|TRBJ2-7|TRBD1|TRBV28
TGTGCCAGCACTCAATTGGGGGACAGACCCTACGAGCAGTACTTC
CASTQLGDRPYEQYF
>.|TRBJ2-7|TRBD2|TRBV6-1
TGTGCCAGCAGGGGGACTAGCGGGACGTACTACGAGCAGTACTTC
CASRGTSGTYYEQYF
>once|TRBJ2-5|.|TRBV4-3
TGCGCCAGCAGCCGAGCGCTCCAAGAGACCCAGTACTTC
CASSRALQETQYF
>.|TRBJ1-4|.|TRBV18
TGTGCCAGCTCACCAGCGCGCCCAGGACTGTTTTTT
CASSPARPGLFF
>few|TRBJ1-2|.|TRBV9
TGTGCCAGCAGCGTCTACAGGGACTATGGCTACACCTTC
CASSVYRDYGYTF
>.|TRBJ2-1|TRBD2|TRBV18
TGTGCCAGCCGTCGACTAGCGGGGGGGCCGCCTGAGCAGTTCTTC
CASRRLAGGPPEQFF
>.|TRBJ1-5|.|TRBV28
TGTGCCGCACAAGGAGTTCAGCCCCAGCATTTT
CAAQGVQPQHF
>.|TRBJ2-1|TRBD2|TRBV7-8
TGTGCCAGCAGCTTAGTACCAGGGACTACTTCCTACAATGAGCAGTTCTTC
CASSLVPGTTSYNEQFF
>.|TRBJ2-7|TRBD1|TRBV5-1
TGCGCCAGCAGCTTGATCCGGGACAGCCCTTCCTACGAGCAGTACTTC
CASSLIRDSPSYEQYF
>.|TRBJ2-3|TRBD2|TRBV10-3
TGTGCCACCAGACTAGCAGCCAACACAGATACGCAGTATTTT
CATRLAANTDTQYF